The rows below give T cell receptor beta chains drawn from one sample of a study of technical replicates of blood from a few donors. Assay: immunoSEQ multiplex PCR; the TCRdb copy retains only in-frame clones and omits some. The sample consists of approximately 70,000 clones, less than 97% of them appearing once. The material sequenced was T cells isolated from PBMCs. These receptors were taken from a human donor in good health. CDR3s include the opening cysteine and the closing phenylalanine or tryptophan. D genes are given only for firm matches. Size values are once, few and many counts, or a class for expanded clones, and some rows have none.

TRBJ1-1 | - | - | TRBV6-1 | CASSGRAGEAFF | TGTGCCAGCAGTGGAAGAGCCGGTGAAGCTTTCTTT
TRBJ2-3 | - | - | TRBV5-1 | CASGGDTDTQYF | TGCGCCAGCGGAGGGGACACAGATACGCAGTATTTT
TRBJ2-5 | - | - | TRBV6-5 | CASSALGTQYF | TGTGCCAGCAGTGCCCTAGGGACCCAGTACTTC
TRBJ2-1 | - | TRBD2 | TRBV4-1 | CASSQAPSGDYNEQFF | TGCGCCAGCAGCCAAGCCCCTAGCGGGGACTACAATGAGCAGTTCTTC
TRBJ1-5 | - | TRBD1 | TRBV29-1 | CSVVTGINQPQHF | TGCAGCGTCGTGACAGGGATTAATCAGCCCCAGCATTTT
TRBJ2-5 | - | - | TRBV5-1 | CASRTIQGGGETQYF | TGCGCCAGCAGGACGATACAGGGGGGAGGGGAGACCCAGTACTTC
TRBJ2-7 | - | - | TRBV27 | CASGRTPYEQYF | TGTGCCAGCGGGAGAACACCATACGAGCAGTACTTC
TRBJ2-7 | - | TRBD1 | TRBV5-8 | CASSSGQGNEQYF | TGTGCCAGCAGCTCAGGACAGGGAAACGAGCAGTACTTC
TRBJ2-1 | - | - | TRBV7-2 | CASSSYGEQFF | TGTGCCAGCAGCTCCTATGGTGAGCAGTTCTTC
TRBJ2-7 | - | TRBD1 | TRBV4-1 | CASSGDRASYEQYF | TGCGCCAGCAGCGGGGACAGGGCCTCCTACGAGCAGTACTTC
TRBJ2-7 | - | - | TRBV5-6 | CASSFNAYEQYF | TGTGCCAGCAGCTTCAATGCCTACGAGCAGTACTTC
TRBJ2-1 | once | TRBD1 | TRBV4-1 | CASRAVGTGDNEQFF | TGCGCCAGCAGAGCTGTAGGAACAGGGGACAATGAGCAGTTCTTC
TRBJ1-5 | - | TRBD1 | TRBV11-2 | CASSLGTGHQPQHF | TGTGCCAGCAGCTTAGGGACAGGCCATCAACCCCAGCATTTT
TRBJ2-7 | once | TRBD2 | TRBV4-1 | CASSPGTSGDYYEQYF | TGCGCCAGCAGCCCCGGGACTAGCGGGGACTACTACGAGCAGTACTTC
TRBJ2-3 | few | - | TRBV5-1 | CASSLAGRGSTDTQYF | TGCGCCAGCAGCTTGGCCGGCAGGGGCAGCACAGATACGCAGTATTTT
TRBJ2-3 | - | TRBD2 | TRBV6-4 | CASSDRREGDTQYF | TGTGCCAGCAGTGACCGGCGGGAGGGAGATACGCAGTATTTT
TRBJ2-7 | - | TRBD1 | TRBV7-8 | CASSLVGTGALEQYF | TGTGCCAGCAGCTTAGTCGGGACAGGGGCTCTCGAGCAGTACTTC
TRBJ2-5 | - | TRBD1 | TRBV6-5 | CASSKMTGPAETQYF | TGTGCCAGCAGCAAGATGACAGGGCCGGCAGAGACCCAGTACTTC
TRBJ1-1 | - | - | TRBV9 | CASSVIPNTEAFF | TGTGCCAGCAGCGTCATCCCGAACACTGAAGCTTTCTTT
TRBJ2-5 | once | - | TRBV5-8 | CASSPTGSGTQYF | TGTGCCAGCAGCCCTACAGGGTCCGGGACCCAGTACTTC
TRBJ2-5 | - | - | TRBV7-9 | CASSLDFRRTKETQYF | TGTGCCAGCAGCTTGGACTTTCGGAGAACTAAAGAGACCCAGTACTTC
TRBJ2-5 | - | - | TRBV7-2 | CASSLWTPPRETQYF | TGTGCCAGCAGCTTGTGGACACCTCCGCGGGAGACCCAGTACTTC
TRBJ2-3 | once | - | TRBV30 | CAWSVDRADTQYF | TGTGCCTGGAGTGTAGACAGAGCAGATACGCAGTATTTT
TRBJ1-1 | - | - | TRBV7-5 | CVRSPSWTGRATEAFF | TGTGTCAGAAGCCCTTCTTGGACAGGACGGGCCACTGAAGCTTTCTTT
TRBJ1-1 | - | - | TRBV18 | CASSRDVGERTEAFF | TGTGCCAGCTCGCGTGACGTAGGGGAAAGGACTGAAGCTTTCTTT
TRBJ1-4 | - | - | TRBV28 | CASSFGRLTNEKLFF | TGTGCCAGCAGTTTTGGTCGGTTAACTAATGAAAAACTGTTTTTT
TRBJ1-1 | - | - | TRBV4-1 | CASSQDITESRGDTEAFF | TGCGCCAGCAGCCAAGATATCACCGAATCAAGGGGTGACACTGAAGCTTTCTTT
TRBJ2-2 | - | - | TRBV6-5 | CASRPVVWTGELFF | TGTGCCAGCAGGCCAGTGGTTTGGACCGGGGAGCTGTTTTTT
TRBJ2-3 | - | - | TRBV5-8 | CASSLKEIDTQYF | TGTGCCAGCAGCTTAAAGGAGATTGATACGCAGTATTTT
TRBJ2-3 | - | - | TRBV6-4 | CASSLADQGTTDTQYF | TGTGCCAGCAGTTTGGCGGATCAGGGTACGACAGATACGCAGTATTTT
TRBJ2-7 | - | - | TRBV18 | CASSPASGSSYEQYF | TGTGCCAGCTCACCCGCAAGCGGAAGCTCCTACGAGCAGTACTTC
TRBJ2-7 | - | - | TRBV27 | CASSFLVGADEQYF | TGTGCCAGCAGTTTCTTGGTAGGGGCGGACGAGCAGTACTTC
TRBJ1-3 | - | - | TRBV19 | CASSIDASSGNTIYF | TGTGCCAGTAGTATTGACGCTAGCTCTGGAAACACCATATATTTT
TRBJ2-1 | - | - | TRBV4-1 | CASRTPGQNNEQFF | TGCGCCAGCCGCACTCCTGGACAAAACAATGAGCAGTTCTTC
TRBJ2-2 | - | - | TRBV28 | CAIPTSTNTGELFF | TGTGCCATCCCGACTTCGACGAACACCGGGGAGCTGTTTTTT
TRBJ2-7 | - | - | TRBV5-1 | CASSSRDKPSYEQYF | TGCGCCAGCAGCTCCCGGGACAAGCCCTCCTACGAGCAGTACTTC
TRBJ2-3 | - | - | TRBV2 | CASSDNSRDTQYF | TGTGCCAGCAGTGACAACAGTAGAGATACGCAGTATTTT
TRBJ2-7 | - | - | TRBV4-2 | CASSPSRAHEQYF | TGTGCCAGCAGCCCAAGCAGGGCCCACGAGCAGTACTTC
TRBJ2-1 | - | - | TRBV20-1 | CSASDNEQFF | TGCAGTGCTAGCGACAATGAGCAGTTCTTC
TRBJ1-4 | - | TRBD1 | TRBV19 | CASTDRGREKLFF | TGTGCCAGTACGGACAGGGGGCGTGAAAAACTGTTTTTT
TRBJ2-7 | - | TRBD1 | TRBV27 | CASSKKGQPSYEQYF | TGTGCCAGCAGTAAGAAGGGACAGCCGTCCTACGAGCAGTACTTC
TRBJ2-4 | - | - | TRBV2 | CASSDQGWAKNIQYF | TGTGCCAGCAGTGACCAGGGCTGGGCCAAAAACATTCAGTACTTC
TRBJ2-7 | - | - | TRBV21-1 | CASSETPRGEMTYEQYF | TGTGCCAGCAGCGAAACCCCCCGCGGGGAGATGACCTACGAGCAGTACTTC
TRBJ1-5 | - | TRBD1 | TRBV28 | CASSPGGTLSNQPQHF | TGTGCCAGCAGTCCAGGGGGGACTTTAAGCAATCAGCCCCAGCATTTT
TRBJ1-2 | - | TRBD1 | TRBV5-1 | CASRPKPTGNYGYTF | TGCGCCAGCAGACCCAAACCGACAGGGAACTATGGCTACACCTTC
TRBJ2-5 | - | TRBD2 | TRBV27 | CASRLSGYQETQYF | TGTGCCAGCAGGCTTAGCGGGTACCAAGAGACCCAGTACTTC
TRBJ2-7 | - | TRBD1 | TRBV23-1 | CASSKDRGHEQYF | TGCGCCAGCAGTAAGGACAGGGGGCACGAGCAGTACTTC
TRBJ2-3 | - | - | TRBV11-2 | CASRAGITDTQYF | TGTGCCAGCAGGGCAGGGATTACAGATACGCAGTATTTT